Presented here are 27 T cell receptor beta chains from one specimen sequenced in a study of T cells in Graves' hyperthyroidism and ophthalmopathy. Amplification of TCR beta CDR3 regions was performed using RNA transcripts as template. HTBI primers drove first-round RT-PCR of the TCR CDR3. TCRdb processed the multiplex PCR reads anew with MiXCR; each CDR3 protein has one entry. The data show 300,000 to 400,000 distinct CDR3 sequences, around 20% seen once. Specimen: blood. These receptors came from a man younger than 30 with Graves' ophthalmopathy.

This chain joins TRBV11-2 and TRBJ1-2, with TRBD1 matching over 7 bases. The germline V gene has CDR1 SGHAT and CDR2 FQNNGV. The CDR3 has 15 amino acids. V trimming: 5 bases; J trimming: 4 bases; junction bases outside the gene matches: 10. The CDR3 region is CASSQATGWGYGYTF. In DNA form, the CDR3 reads TGTGCCAGCAGCCAAGCGACAGGGTGGGGCTATGGCTACACCTTC.

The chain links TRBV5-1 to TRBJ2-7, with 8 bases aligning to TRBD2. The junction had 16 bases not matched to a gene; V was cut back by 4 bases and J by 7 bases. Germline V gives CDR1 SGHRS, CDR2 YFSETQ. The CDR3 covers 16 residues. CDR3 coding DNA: TGCGCCAGCAGCGAACGCCCTACAGCGGGAGTGGGGGAGCAGTACTTC. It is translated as CASSERPTAGVGEQYF.

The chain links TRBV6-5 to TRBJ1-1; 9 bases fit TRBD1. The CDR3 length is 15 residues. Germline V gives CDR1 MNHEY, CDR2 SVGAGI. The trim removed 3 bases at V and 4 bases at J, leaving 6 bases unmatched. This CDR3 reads CASSYADRGGTEAFF. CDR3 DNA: TGTGCCAGCAGTTATGCCGACAGGGGGGGCACTGAAGCTTTCTTT.

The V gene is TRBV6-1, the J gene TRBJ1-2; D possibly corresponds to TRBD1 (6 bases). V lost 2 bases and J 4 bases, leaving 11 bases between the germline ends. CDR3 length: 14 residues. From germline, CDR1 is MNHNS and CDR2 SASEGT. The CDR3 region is CASSEKGGVYGYTF. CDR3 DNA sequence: TGTGCCAGCAGTGAAAAGGGGGGGGTCTATGGCTACACCTTC.

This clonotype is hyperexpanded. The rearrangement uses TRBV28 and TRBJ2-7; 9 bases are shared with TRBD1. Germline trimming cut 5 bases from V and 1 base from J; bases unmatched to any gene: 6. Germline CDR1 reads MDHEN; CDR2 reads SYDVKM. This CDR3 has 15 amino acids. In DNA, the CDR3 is TGTGCCAGCAGTCGCCCCGGGACAGGGTCCTACGAGCAGTACTTC. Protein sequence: CASSRPGTGSYEQYF.

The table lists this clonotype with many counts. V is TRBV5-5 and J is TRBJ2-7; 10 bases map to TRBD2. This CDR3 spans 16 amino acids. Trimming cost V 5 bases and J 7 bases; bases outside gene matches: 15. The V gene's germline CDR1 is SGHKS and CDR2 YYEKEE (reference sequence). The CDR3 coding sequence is TGTGCCAGCAGTCGTAAAAGAAGCGGGGGGGCAGATGAGCAGTACTTC. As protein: CASSRKRSGGADEQYF.

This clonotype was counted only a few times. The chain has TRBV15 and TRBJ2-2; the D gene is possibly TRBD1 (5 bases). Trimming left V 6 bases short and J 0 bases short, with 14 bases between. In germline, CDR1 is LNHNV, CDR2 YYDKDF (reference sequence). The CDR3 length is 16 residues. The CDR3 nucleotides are TGTGCCACCAGAAAAGTGGACACCTCGAACACCGGGGAGCTGTTTTTT. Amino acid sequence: CATRKVDTSNTGELFF.

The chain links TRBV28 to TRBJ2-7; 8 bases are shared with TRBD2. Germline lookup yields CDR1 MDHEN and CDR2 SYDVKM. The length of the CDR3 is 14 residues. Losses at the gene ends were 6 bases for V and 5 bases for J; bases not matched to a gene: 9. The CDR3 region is CASSRREGPNEQYF. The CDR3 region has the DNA TGTGCCAGCAGCCGACGGGAGGGGCCGAACGAGCAGTACTTC.

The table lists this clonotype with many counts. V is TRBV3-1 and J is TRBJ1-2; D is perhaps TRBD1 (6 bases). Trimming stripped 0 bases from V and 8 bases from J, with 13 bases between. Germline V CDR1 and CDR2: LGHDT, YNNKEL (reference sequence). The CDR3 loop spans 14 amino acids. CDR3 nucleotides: TGTGCCAGCAGCCAAGAAGGCAGGGGAGACGGCTACACCTTC. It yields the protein CASSQEGRGDGYTF.

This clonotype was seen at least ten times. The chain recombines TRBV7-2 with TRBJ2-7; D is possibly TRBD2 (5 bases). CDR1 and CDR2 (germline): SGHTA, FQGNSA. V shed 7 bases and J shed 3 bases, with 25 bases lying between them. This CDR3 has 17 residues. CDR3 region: CASTLPPGEDFHYEQYF. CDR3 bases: TGTGCCAGCACCCTTCCTCCGGGCGAGGACTTCCACTACGAGCAGTACTTC.

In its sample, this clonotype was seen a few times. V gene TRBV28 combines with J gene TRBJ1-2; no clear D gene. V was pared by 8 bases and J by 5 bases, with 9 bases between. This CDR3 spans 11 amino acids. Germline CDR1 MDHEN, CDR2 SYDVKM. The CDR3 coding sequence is TGTGCCAGCTCCGGGAAGTATGGCTACACCTTC. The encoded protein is CASSGKYGYTF.

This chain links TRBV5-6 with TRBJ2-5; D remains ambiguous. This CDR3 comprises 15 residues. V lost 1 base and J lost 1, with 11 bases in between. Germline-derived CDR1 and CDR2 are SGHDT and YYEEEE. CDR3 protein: CASSLIGELQETQYF. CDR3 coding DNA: TGTGCCAGCAGCTTGATCGGCGAACTCCAAGAGACCCAGTACTTC.

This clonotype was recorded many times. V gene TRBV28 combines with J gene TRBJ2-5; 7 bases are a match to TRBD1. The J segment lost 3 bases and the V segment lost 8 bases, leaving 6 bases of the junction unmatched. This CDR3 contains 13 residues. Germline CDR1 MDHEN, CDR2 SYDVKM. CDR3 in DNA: TGTGCCAGCGGGGCAGGGGGTGAAGAGACCCAGTACTTC. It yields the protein CASGAGGEETQYF.

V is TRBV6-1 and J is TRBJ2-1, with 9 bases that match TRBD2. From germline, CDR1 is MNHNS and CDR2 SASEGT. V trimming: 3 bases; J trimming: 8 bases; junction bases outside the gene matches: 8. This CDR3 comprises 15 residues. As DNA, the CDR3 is TGTGCCAGCAGTGACGGGCGGGGGGGCGTGGATGAGCAGTTCTTC. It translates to CASSDGRGGVDEQFF.

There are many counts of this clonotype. DNA of the CDR3: TGTGCCATCAGTGAGTCTGAAGGGAGGACAACTGGCTACACCTTC. Translated, it gives CAISESEGRTTGYTF. The chain employs TRBV10-3 and TRBJ1-2; a possible D gene is TRBD1 (5 bases). Per the germline V gene, CDR1 is ENHRY and CDR2 is SYGVKD. Trimming cost V 0 bases and J 7 bases, with 15 bases left between them. CDR3 length: 15 amino acids.

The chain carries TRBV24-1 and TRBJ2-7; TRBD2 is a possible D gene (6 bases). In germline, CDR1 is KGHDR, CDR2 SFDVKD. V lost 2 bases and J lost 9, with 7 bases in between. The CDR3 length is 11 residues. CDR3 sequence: CATSDSGVQYF. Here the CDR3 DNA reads TGTGCCACCAGTGATTCGGGGGTGCAGTACTTC.

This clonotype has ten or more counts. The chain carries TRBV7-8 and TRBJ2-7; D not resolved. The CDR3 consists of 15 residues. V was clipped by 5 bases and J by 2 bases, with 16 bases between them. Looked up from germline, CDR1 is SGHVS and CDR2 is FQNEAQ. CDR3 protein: CASSLDHARAYEQYF. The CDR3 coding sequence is TGTGCCAGCAGCCTCGACCACGCTCGTGCCTACGAGCAGTACTTC. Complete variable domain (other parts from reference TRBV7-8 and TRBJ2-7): GAGVSQSPRYKVAKRGQDVALRCDPISGHVSLFWYQQALGQGPEFLTYFQNEAQLDKSGLPSDRFFAERPEGSVSTLKIQRTQQEDSAVYLCASSLDHARAYEQYFGPGTRLTVT.

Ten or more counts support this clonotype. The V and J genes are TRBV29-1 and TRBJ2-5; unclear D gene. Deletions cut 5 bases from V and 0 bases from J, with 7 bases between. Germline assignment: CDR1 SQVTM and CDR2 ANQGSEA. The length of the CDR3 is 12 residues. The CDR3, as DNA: TGCAGCGTTTTAGGGTACCAAGAGACCCAGTACTTC. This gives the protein CSVLGYQETQYF.

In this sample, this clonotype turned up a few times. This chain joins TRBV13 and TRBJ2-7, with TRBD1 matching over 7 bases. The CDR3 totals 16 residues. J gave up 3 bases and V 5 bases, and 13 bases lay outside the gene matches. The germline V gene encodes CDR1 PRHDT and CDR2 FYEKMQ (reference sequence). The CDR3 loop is CASSGSGGMSIYEQYF. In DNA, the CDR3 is TGTGCCAGCAGCGGGTCAGGGGGTATGTCTATCTACGAGCAGTACTTC.

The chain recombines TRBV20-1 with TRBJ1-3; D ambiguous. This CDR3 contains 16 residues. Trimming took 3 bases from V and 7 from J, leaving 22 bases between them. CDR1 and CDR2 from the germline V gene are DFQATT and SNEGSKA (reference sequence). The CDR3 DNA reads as TGCAGTGCTAGCCTGTTCAGTCGACGAGGGTTGAACACCATATATTTT. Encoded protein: CSASLFSRRGLNTIYF.

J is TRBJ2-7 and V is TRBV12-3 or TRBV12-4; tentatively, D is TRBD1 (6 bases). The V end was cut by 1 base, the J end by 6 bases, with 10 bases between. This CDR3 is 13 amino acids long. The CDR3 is CASSLGQGTEQYF. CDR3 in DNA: TGTGCCAGCAGTTTAGGGCAGGGGACCGAGCAGTACTTC.

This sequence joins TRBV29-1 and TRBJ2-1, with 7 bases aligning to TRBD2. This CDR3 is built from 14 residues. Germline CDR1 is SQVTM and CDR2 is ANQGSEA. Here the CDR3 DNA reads TGCGGCTCAGAGGGAGGGGACGTAGGAAATGAGCAGTTCTTC. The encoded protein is CGSEGGDVGNEQFF.

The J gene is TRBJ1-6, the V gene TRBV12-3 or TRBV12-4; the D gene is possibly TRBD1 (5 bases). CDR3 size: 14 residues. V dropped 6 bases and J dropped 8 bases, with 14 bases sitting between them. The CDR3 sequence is CASSRQGNDSPLHF. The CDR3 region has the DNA TGTGCCAGCAGCCGCCAGGGTAATGATTCACCCCTCCACTTT.

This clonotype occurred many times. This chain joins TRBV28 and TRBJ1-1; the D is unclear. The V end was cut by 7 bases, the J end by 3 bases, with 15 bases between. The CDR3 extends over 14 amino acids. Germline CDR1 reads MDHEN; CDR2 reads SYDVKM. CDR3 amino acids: CASITSLGHTEAFF. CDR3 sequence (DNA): TGTGCCAGCATCACTAGTCTCGGACACACTGAAGCTTTCTTT.

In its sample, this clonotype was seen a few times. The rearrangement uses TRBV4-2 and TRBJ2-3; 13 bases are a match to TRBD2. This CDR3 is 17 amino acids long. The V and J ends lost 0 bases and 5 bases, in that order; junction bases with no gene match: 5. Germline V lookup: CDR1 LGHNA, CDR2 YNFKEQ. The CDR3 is CASSQETSGGYGDTQYF. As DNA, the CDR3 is TGTGCCAGCAGCCAAGAGACTAGCGGGGGGTATGGAGATACGCAGTATTTT.

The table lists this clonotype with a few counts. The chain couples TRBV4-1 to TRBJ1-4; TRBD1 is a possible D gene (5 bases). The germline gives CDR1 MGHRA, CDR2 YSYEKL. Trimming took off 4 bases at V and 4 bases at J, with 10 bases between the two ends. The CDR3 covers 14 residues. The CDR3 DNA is TGCGCCAGCAGCCCAGTTGGGGGTAATGAAAAACTGTTTTTT. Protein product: CASSPVGGNEKLFF.

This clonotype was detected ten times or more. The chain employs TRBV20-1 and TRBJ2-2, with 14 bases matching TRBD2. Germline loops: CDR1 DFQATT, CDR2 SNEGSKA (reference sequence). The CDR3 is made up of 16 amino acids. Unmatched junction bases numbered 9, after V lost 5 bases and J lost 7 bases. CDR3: CSALRTSGGWGGELFF. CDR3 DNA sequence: TGCAGTGCTCTTCGGACTAGCGGGGGGTGGGGCGGGGAGCTGTTTTTT.